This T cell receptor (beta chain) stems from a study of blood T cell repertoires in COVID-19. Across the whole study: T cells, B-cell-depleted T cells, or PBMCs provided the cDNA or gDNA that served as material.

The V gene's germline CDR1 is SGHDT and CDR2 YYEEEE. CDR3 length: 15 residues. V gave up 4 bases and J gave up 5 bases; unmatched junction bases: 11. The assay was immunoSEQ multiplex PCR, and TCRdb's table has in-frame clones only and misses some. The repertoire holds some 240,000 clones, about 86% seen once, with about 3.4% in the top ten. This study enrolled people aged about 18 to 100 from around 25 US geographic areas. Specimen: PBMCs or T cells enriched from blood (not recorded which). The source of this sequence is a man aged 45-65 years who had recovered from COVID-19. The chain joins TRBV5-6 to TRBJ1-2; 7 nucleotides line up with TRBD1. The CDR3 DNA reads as TGTGCCAGCAGCCTTGACAGGGAGGATCTATATGGCTACACCTTC. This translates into CASSLDREDLYGYTF.